A selection of T cell receptor beta chains follows, all from one sample in a study of blood T cells in healthy people across ages. MiXCR, run by TCRdb on the 5' RACE reads, gives a single entry per CDR3 protein. This table has 1.5 million to 2 million distinct CDR3 sequences, about 50% appearing once. The source material was blood. The receptors were sampled from a woman between 35 and 50 years old in good health. Each CDR3 is given with its conserved first and last residue. The D gene is left open where the match is weak. Clone size is not always given. Where it is, it says once, few, many or a class for expanded clones.

clone size,D gene,V gene,J gene,CDR3 DNA,CDR3 protein
.,.,TRBV7-9,TRBJ2-5,TGTGCCAGCAGCTCTCAGGGGAGGTGGGAGACCCAGTACTTC,CASSSQGRWETQYF
.,TRBD1,TRBV6-1,TRBJ1-2,TGTGCCAGCAGTGAAGAGGTCAGGGGGAGCTCGGGCTACACCTTC,CASSEEVRGSSGYTF
.,TRBD1,TRBV7-2,TRBJ1-2,TGTGCCAGCAGCTTAACCTTAGGACAGGGCTGGTATGGCTACACCTTC,CASSLTLGQGWYGYTF
.,TRBD2,TRBV10-1,TRBJ2-1,TGCGCCAGCAGTGATCGGACTAGCGGGGGTAATGAGCAGTTCTTC,CASSDRTSGGNEQFF
.,.,TRBV5-6,TRBJ2-1,TGTGCCAGCACCCCCGGGGGGCGGGATGAGCAGTTCTTC,CASTPGGRDEQFF
few,.,TRBV10-3,TRBJ2-1,TGTGCCATCGGGAGGGGGGCCGAAGATGAGCAGTTCTTC,CAIGRGAEDEQFF
.,TRBD2,TRBV5-1,TRBJ2-5,TGCGCCAGCAGCTTGTGGGGAGGGACCCAAGAGACCCAGTACTTC,CASSLWGGTQETQYF
few,.,TRBV12-3/TRBV12-4,TRBJ1-5,TGTGCCTCGGCGAGGATGCATAGCAATCAGCCCCAGCATTTT,CASARMHSNQPQHF
.,TRBD1,TRBV6-6,TRBJ2-3,TGTGCCAGCAGTTACGGTGGGACAGACCGCTCTACGCAGTATTTT,CASSYGGTDRSTQYF
.,TRBD1,TRBV5-1,TRBJ2-1,TGCGCCAGCACCAGGGGGTACGACAATGAGCAGTTCTTC,CASTRGYDNEQFF
.,TRBD2,TRBV6-2/TRBV6-3,TRBJ2-7,TGTGCCAGCAGGCCCAGGGCAGCGGGGGTTCGCTACGAGCAGTACTTC,CASRPRAAGVRYEQYF
few,.,TRBV20-1,TRBJ2-1,TGCAGTGCTCACAGGGTGTCATATCACAATGAGCAGTTCTTC,CSAHRVSYHNEQFF
few,.,TRBV4-2,TRBJ2-5,TGTGCCAGCAGCCAGACGGACAGCCCCCAAGAGACCCAGTACTTC,CASSQTDSPQETQYF
many,TRBD1,TRBV9,TRBJ2-5,TGCGCCAGCAGCGGCCGGGACAGCCAAGAGACCCAGTACTTC,CASSGRDSQETQYF
few,.,TRBV4-3,TRBJ1-6,TGCGCCAGCAGCCAAGATCAGGGGCCCAATTCACCCCTCCACTTT,CASSQDQGPNSPLHF
.,TRBD1,TRBV6-5,TRBJ2-3,TGTGCCAGCAGTCACTCGACGTCAGGGGGCCTCAGCACAGATACGCAGTATTTT,CASSHSTSGGLSTDTQYF
.,.,TRBV12-3/TRBV12-4,TRBJ2-3,TGTGCCAGCATAAGACTGTTCACAGATACGCAGTATTTT,CASIRLFTDTQYF
.,.,TRBV28,TRBJ2-5,TGTGCCAGCAGTTTGCTCGCACCCCTAGAGACCCAGTACTTC,CASSLLAPLETQYF
.,.,TRBV20-1,TRBJ2-5,TGCAGTGCTAGAGATCCCGACGGCCCGGCGAGGGAGACCCAGTACTTC,CSARDPDGPARETQYF
.,TRBD2,TRBV20-1,TRBJ2-3,TGCAGTGCTAGTTCTAGCGGGGGGCCGATCACAGATACGCAGTATTTT,CSASSSGGPITDTQYF
.,.,TRBV6-5,TRBJ2-1,TGTGCCAGCAGTTACTCGGGGGTTTCCTACAATGAGCAGTTCTTC,CASSYSGVSYNEQFF
few,TRBD1,TRBV29-1,TRBJ2-7,TGCAGCGTTGATATGGAGGGGGACAGGGGTCGGGAGCAGTACTTC,CSVDMEGDRGREQYF
.,.,TRBV11-2,TRBJ2-7,TGTGCCAGCAGCTTAGGAGGGGGGGCAGGCTACGAGCAGTACTTC,CASSLGGGAGYEQYF
few,TRBD2,TRBV28,TRBJ2-7,TGTGCCAGCAGTCCCGGACTAGCGGGGAACTACGAGCAGTACTTC,CASSPGLAGNYEQYF
.,TRBD1,TRBV25-1,TRBJ2-7,TGTGCCAGCATAACGGCAGGGGGTGAGCAGTACTTC,CASITAGGEQYF
.,.,TRBV18,TRBJ2-3,TGTGCCAGCTCACCCCAACAGGTTAGCACAGATACGCAGTATTTT,CASSPQQVSTDTQYF
.,.,TRBV6-2/TRBV6-3,TRBJ2-1,TGTGCCAGCAGTTACGCTTCGACGGCCAATGAGCAGTTCTTC,CASSYASTANEQFF
.,TRBD2,TRBV4-1,TRBJ2-3,TGCGCCAGCAGCCGAGAGGGCAGCGGGGGGATGGCGCAGTATTTT,CASSREGSGGMAQYF
.,.,TRBV18,TRBJ2-1,TGTGCCAGCTCACCAAGGGAGGGGGCTTATGAGCAGTTCTTC,CASSPREGAYEQFF
.,TRBD1,TRBV4-3,TRBJ1-3,TGCGCCAGCAGCCAAGATACCGGGGCGGGACAGGGAAACACCATATATTTT,CASSQDTGAGQGNTIYF
.,.,TRBV28,TRBJ2-7,TGTGCCAACAGTTTTCGATATACGCGACAGTTCTCCTACGAGCAGTACTTC,CANSFRYTRQFSYEQYF
.,.,TRBV5-1,TRBJ1-2,TGCGCCAGCAGCTTGGGGCATTACGGTCAGGGGTATTCTTACGGCTACACCTTC,CASSLGHYGQGYSYGYTF
.,.,TRBV6-2/TRBV6-3,TRBJ1-1,TGTGCCAGCAGAAAAGCCGCAGGGACGAACACCGAAGCTTTCTTT,CASRKAAGTNTEAFF
.,.,TRBV3-1,TRBJ2-5,TGTGCCAGCAGCCATCTCGGCCAAGAGACCCAGTACTTC,CASSHLGQETQYF
few,.,TRBV29-1,TRBJ2-7,TGCAGCGTTCTTTCCGGGACCGTCTACGAGCAGTACTTC,CSVLSGTVYEQYF